Listed below are T cell receptor beta chains from one sample, sequenced in a study of cytomegalovirus exposure and HLA in healthy donors. The assay was immunoSEQ multiplex PCR, and TCRdb's table has in-frame clones only and misses some. The sample holds fewer than 250,000 clones, around 88% seen once. The sample consisted of PBMCs. These receptors all stem from a woman aged 18-35 years in good health and CMV-seronegative. Both conserved end residues are part of each CDR3. Fields, in order: CDR3 protein, CDR3 DNA, J gene, D gene, V gene. The D gene is left open where the match is weak.

CASSSFTGDEQYF TGTGCCAGCAGCTCTTTCACAGGGGACGAGCAGTACTTC TRBJ2-7 TRBD1 TRBV7-7
CAISESEVGGIDYEQYF TGTGCCATCAGTGAGTCAGAGGTCGGGGGAATCGACTACGAGCAGTACTTC TRBJ2-7 . TRBV10-3
CASSLEGFSYEQYF TGTGCCAGCAGTTTGGAGGGGTTTTCCTACGAGCAGTACTTC TRBJ2-7 . TRBV27
CAGRRFLANQPQHF TGTGCCGGTCGGAGGTTCCTAGCAAATCAGCCCCAGCATTTT TRBJ1-5 . TRBV11-2
CASSPRGQVSAESYNEQFF TGTGCCAGCAGCCCGCGAGGACAGGTTTCGGCGGAGTCCTACAATGAGCAGTTCTTC TRBJ2-1 TRBD1 TRBV7-9
CASGSTVPGLADYSSYNEQFF TGTGCTAGTGGTTCCACAGTCCCCGGACTAGCGGATTACAGCTCCTACAATGAGCAGTTCTTC TRBJ2-1 TRBD2 TRBV12-5
CASSQIRRGPQHF TGTGCCAGCAGTCAAATCCGGCGGGGGCCCCAGCATTTT TRBJ1-5 . TRBV28
CASSWTGTVNTEAFF TGCGCCAGCAGCTGGACCGGGACAGTGAACACTGAAGCTTTCTTT TRBJ1-1 TRBD1 TRBV5-1
CASSQTGVFRQPQHF TGTGCCAGCAGCCAGACAGGGGTGTTTCGTCAGCCCCAGCATTTT TRBJ1-5 TRBD1 TRBV11-2
CAWSVPGQGRTSSYNEQFF TGTGCCTGGAGTGTACCGGGACAGGGGAGGACCAGCTCCTACAATGAGCAGTTCTTC TRBJ2-1 TRBD1 TRBV30
CASSSGTVNQPQHF TGTGCCAGCAGCTCCGGGACAGTCAATCAGCCCCAGCATTTT TRBJ1-5 TRBD1 TRBV7-9
CASSLEGVEAFF TGCGCCAGCAGCTTGGAGGGGGTTGAAGCTTTCTTT TRBJ1-1 . TRBV5-1